The T cell receptor beta chain under discussion was sequenced for a study of vaccination effects on CD4 cells after COVID-19. Study-wide context: Post-vaccine samples followed the second dose by a median of 72 days.

CDR1 and CDR2 from the germline V gene are MGHRA and YSYEKL. The V gene lost 3 bases and the J gene lost 8 bases, with 20 bases spanning the gap. This CDR3 comprises 16 residues. Produced via immunoSEQ multiplex PCR; TCRdb's table is partial and in-frame only. Of fewer than 25,000 clones listed, less than 85% were seen once; the top ten hold approximately 8%. After expansion with viral peptide pools in the ViraFEST assay, antigen-specific CD4+ T cells were sequenced. When about ten days of culture had elapsed, CD4+ T cells were isolated. The participants, recipients of two vaccine doses, got either BNT162b2 or mRNA-1273. Replacing half the medium with IL-2 medium was done on days 3 and 7. With respect to this clone: Its antigen remains unidentified.

The receptor comes from a human donor who received a COVID-19 vaccine. The rearrangement uses TRBV4-1 and TRBJ2-1; D remains ambiguous. The sample here was CD4+ T cells from PBMCs cultured with SARS-CoV-2 spike peptides, taken after COVID-19 vaccination. The CDR3 DNA reads as TGCGCCAGCAGCCAGGGCGCGGCTACGTCCATCGATGAGCAGTTCTTC. Protein product: CASSQGAATSIDEQFF.